This record concerns one TCR beta chain sequence. This clone was observed a single time. Its target antigen remains unknown. No qualities accompany the bases; no much larger clone lies one base away. This specimen comes from a study of cytomegalovirus exposure and HLA in healthy donors (dated by TCRdb to the late 2010s). A note on the overall study: An earlier analysis of several hundred of the donors reported more than 250 Gb of sequence data and around 120 million unique TCR beta sequences from 150 million to 200 million T cells. Approximately 310 gigabases of sequencing data and 70 million to 100 million unique TCR sequences made up an early release that covered approximately 620 HLA-typed donors. In a later analysis, previously published TCR beta repertoires from 550 to 700 donors were re-analyzed and high-resolution HLA genotyping was added so that TCR occurrence patterns could be studied. Alongside the repertoire data, information on donor age, sex, ethnicity and CMV serostatus was compiled. Of the 300 to 450 genotyped donors, about 80% fell in the genetic ancestry cluster associated with self-reported Caucasian donors. Roughly 5 DR-DQ haplotypes were handled as single units for association and clustering because linkage in the cohort was strong. The study aimed to test whether cataloging public T cell receptors could reveal signatures of past pathogen exposure. Across around 400 genotyped donors of the cohort, an average of 235,054 unique TCR beta nucleotide sequences per donor were sequenced, and 15% to 20% of those sequences were non-productive. In addition to the first cohort of 650 to 750 subjects, a separate validation cohort of under 150 different subjects was used. In an earlier analysis of 587 of the donors, high-throughput TCR beta sequencing was used to judge whether each TCR beta V gene segment behaved as functional or pseudogenic. The number of donors typed differed by locus, with 629-630 for A, B, C, DRB1 and DQB1, roughly 550 for DQA1, nearly 610 for DPA1, and around 430 for DPB1. Rather than using new phenotypic data, the later analysis identified candidate immune exposures from TCR beta sequences and from how often those sequences occurred across donors. Using immunosequencing, the study profiled T cell repertoires from roughly 650 subjects and related those repertoires to cytomegalovirus serostatus. Genome-wide SNP genotypes for about 65% of the 666 donors were used in a later genetic analysis, which treated that subset as a discovery cohort. HLA typing included class I and class II loci at four-digit resolution. Every discovery cohort repertoire had been produced on one sequencing platform. The study combined high-throughput TCR immunosequencing, statistical association of individual TCRs with disease status, and machine learning to predict cytomegalovirus infection status. The research as a whole found: In a later genetic analysis, fewer N-insertions in productive TCRs were reported among donors in an Asian-associated ancestry cluster than the roughly 640-donor mean. Correlated functional status among segregating V segments might be attributable to linkage disequilibrium, but an unknown experimental factor could not be ruled out. While some public TCRs were present in many individuals, most TCR sequences turned up only very rarely across donors. A later analysis reported that several top co-occurrence clusters appeared linked to parvovirus B19, influenza, CMV and Epstein-Barr virus. Some IMGT-functional V segments, including TRBV6-2 and TRBV6-3, could not be distinguished by the 87-base-pair reads and were therefore excluded. In a later analysis, more than 15,000 TCR beta sequences were associated with specific HLA alleles at a false discovery rate of 0.05. Compared with equally common non-associated chains, HLA-associated TCR beta chains in a later analysis were more clonally expanded and had lower generation probabilities. Around 16 rarely observed V segments, including chromosome 9 orphons, were excluded from the earlier analysis of about 610 of the donors because counts were too low. A further reported finding was that TCR beta sequences accurately predicted the HLA-A and HLA-B alleles for most subjects in the first cohort. A total of 150 to 200 TCR beta chains were listed by the study as associated with cytomegalovirus. In a later analysis, TCR association rates were found to vary across HLA loci, with the most associated TCRs seen for DRB1 alleles and the fewest for HLA-C alleles. HLA typing was unavailable for some donors at each locus, so association tests used only the typed subset. This cohort had only TCR beta chains sequenced, and the lack of alpha or paired-chain data limited which features could be detected. The authors suggested that the approach could potentially be generalized to other disease states and immunological phenotypes. The sequencing pipeline was judged likely to have produced a cluster of highly shared sequence variants as a technical artifact. When HLA alleles, especially DR and DQ, strongly co-occurred, attributing TCR associations to individual alleles was difficult. According to a later analysis, most CMV-associated TCR beta chains appeared to be HLA-restricted, and the HLA associations seemed to be driven largely by CMV exposure. CMV serostatus was the only immune exposure information available for the cohort. The classifier was reported to diagnose cytomegalovirus status with high specificity and sensitivity in both the original and validation cohorts. A later genetic analysis associated a missense DCLRE1C variant with V-gene and J-gene trimming of TCR beta chains, and an independent cohort replicated the association. In vitro tests confirmed that three of the cytomegalovirus-associated TCR beta chains recognize cytomegalovirus antigens. Broadly in line with IMGT annotations, most TCR beta V segments showed up in productive rearrangements about 90% or about 30% of the time in an earlier analysis of several hundred of the donors. The presence/absence analyses assumed that sequencing depth was roughly uniform across donors, and that assumption may not be true.

In total, roughly 710 healthy bone marrow donors made up the cohort. At the time of sampling, all cohort members were nominally healthy, though unrecorded immune exposures were likely present. The donor tested CMV seronegative, placing the donor among the 350 or so seronegative members of the cohort. A peripheral blood sample was collected from each donor, and TCR beta sequencing was performed on peripheral blood mononuclear cells. Genomic DNA was extracted from the blood cell samples with the Qiagen DNeasy Blood Extraction Kit. V loses 5 bases of germline sequence and J loses 0 bases, and the interval between the two ends is 13 bases. As encoded in the germline V gene, CDR1 is MDHEN while CDR2 is SYDVKM. From the cysteine up to the phenylalanine, the CDR3 has a length of 15 residues. Of all the DNA, just the CDR3 is kept, 45 bases in frame from base 1. Libraries were prepared through the immunoSEQ multiplex PCR assay. For the multiplex PCR, a mixture combining 60 forward primers for TCR Vbeta segments and 13 reverse primers for TCR Jbeta segments was used. Amplification of the CDR3 region of rearranged TCR beta genes was performed with a multiplex PCR assay on genomic DNA. On the Illumina HiSeq System, the amplified TCR beta libraries were sequenced as 87-base-pair reads. Turning to the authors' computational methods: Across the 600 to 700 repertoires, a later analysis counted some 80 million unique TCR beta chains, 9 million to 14 million of which were shared by at least two donors. A nearest-neighbor algorithm error-corrected the raw reads and collapsed the reads into unique sequences, merging closely related sequences to remove PCR and sequencing errors. Alignment of CDR3 sequences to IMGT reference sequences was used to assign V, D and J gene segments. Each retained sequence needed at least a six-nucleotide match to both a V gene segment and a J gene segment. A rearrangement counted as productive if the CDR3 had no stop codons and remained in frame with V and J, and every other rearrangement counted as non-productive. CDR3 was defined by IMGT convention, running from the second conserved V-encoded cysteine to the conserved J-encoded phenylalanine. Sequences without an unambiguous match to a single V gene segment were excluded from the earlier analysis of approximately 600 of the donors. An earlier analysis of around 600 of the donors classified V segments as functional when productive rearrangements were above 56.7% and as segregating when the standard deviation between donors was above 5%. A statistical classification framework was built to diagnose cytomegalovirus status from the catalog of TCR beta chain sequences. V and J gene assignment, in a later analysis, came from comparing TCR nucleotide sequences with IMGT/GENE-DB human TR gene sequences. Using the TCRdist pipeline, a later analysis assigned CDR3 sequences along with most-parsimonious VDJ recombination scenarios. A later analysis defined each TCR beta chain by its CDR3 amino acid sequence plus V-gene family, and excluded reads lacking a unique V-gene family. A later analysis removed 592 highly shared, low-generation-probability nucleotide sequences to deal with suspected cross-contamination and a sequencing artifact. A later analysis calculated a clonal expansion index for each public chain from normalized within-repertoire ranks of inferred template counts. A later analysis computed generation probabilities with a VDJ recombination model fitted to out-of-frame rearrangements, and checked the results against IGoR. A later analysis scored TCR-TCR, TCR-HLA and TCR-CMV co-occurrence with hypergeometric tests, applying a repertoire-size bias correction to TCR pairs. In a later analysis, false discovery rates were estimated by permuting HLA or CMV assignments 20 times. In a later analysis, co-occurring TCRs were grouped using DBSCAN, with TCRdist sequence similarity added in when clustering inside HLA-allele-positive subsets. Repertoires with fewer than 30,000 or more than 120,000 public chains, plus five repertoires with anomalous nucleotide sharing, were excluded from co-occurrence clustering. As stored in TCRdb, this immuneACCESS dataset retains in-frame rearrangements with V and J assigned. A fraction of the clones does not appear; measured against another copy, unresolved V genes explain less than half of the discrepancy, and the remainder lacks a known reason. The V and J calls and clone size come from that table; D and trimming were worked out from the DNA. This sample is represented by roughly 180,000 clones; approximately 78% of them were singletons. Together, the top ten hold 0.75% to 0.9% of the sample.

The source of this sequence is a woman aged 18-30 years in good health and CMV-seronegative. The sequenced sample consisted of PBMCs. The V and J genes are TRBV28 and TRBJ1-2; no D gene can be assigned with confidence. The base sequence is TGTGCCAGCAGTCCTAAGTCTACGTCTAACTATGGCTACACCTTC. Its translation reads: CASSPKSTSNYGYTF.